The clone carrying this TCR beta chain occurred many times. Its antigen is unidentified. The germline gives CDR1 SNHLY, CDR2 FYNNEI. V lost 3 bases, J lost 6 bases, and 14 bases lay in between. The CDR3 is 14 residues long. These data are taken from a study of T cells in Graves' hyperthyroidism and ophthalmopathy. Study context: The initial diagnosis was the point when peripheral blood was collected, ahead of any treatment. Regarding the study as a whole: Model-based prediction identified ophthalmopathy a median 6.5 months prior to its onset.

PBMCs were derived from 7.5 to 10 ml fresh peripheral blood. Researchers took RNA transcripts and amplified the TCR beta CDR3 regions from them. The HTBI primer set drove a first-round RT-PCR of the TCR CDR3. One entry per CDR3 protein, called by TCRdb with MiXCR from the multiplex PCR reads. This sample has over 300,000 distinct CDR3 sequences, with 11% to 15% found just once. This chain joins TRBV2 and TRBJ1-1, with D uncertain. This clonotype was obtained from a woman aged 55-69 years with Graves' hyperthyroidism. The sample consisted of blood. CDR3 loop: CASSEGSQPAEAFF. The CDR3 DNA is TGTGCCAGCAGTGAGGGAAGCCAACCCGCTGAAGCTTTCTTT.